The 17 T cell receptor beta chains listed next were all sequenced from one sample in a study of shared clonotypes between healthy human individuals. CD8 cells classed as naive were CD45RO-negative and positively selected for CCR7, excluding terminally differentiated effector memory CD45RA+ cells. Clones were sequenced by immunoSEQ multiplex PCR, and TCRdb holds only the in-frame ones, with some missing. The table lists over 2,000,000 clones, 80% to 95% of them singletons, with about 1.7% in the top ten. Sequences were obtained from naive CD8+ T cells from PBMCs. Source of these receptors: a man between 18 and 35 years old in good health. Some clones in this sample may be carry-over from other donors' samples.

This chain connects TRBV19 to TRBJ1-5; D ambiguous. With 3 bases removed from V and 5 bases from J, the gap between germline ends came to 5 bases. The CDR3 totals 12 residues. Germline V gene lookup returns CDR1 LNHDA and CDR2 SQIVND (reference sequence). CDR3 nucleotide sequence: TGTGCCAGTAGTATTTCTTATCAGCCCCAGCATTTT. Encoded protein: CASSISYQPQHF. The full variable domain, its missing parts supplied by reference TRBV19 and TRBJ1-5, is DGGITQSPKYLFRKEGQNVTLSCEQNLNHDAMYWYRQDPGQGLRLIYYSQIVNDFQKGDIAEGYSVSREKKESFPLTVTSAQKNPTAFYLCASSISYQPQHFGDGTRLSIL.

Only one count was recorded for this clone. Here the CDR3 DNA reads TGTGCCACCAGCAGAGAAGGATTGAACAGGGTCTACGAGCAGTACTTC. This encodes CATSREGLNRVYEQYF. The chain couples TRBV15 to TRBJ2-7, with D possibly being TRBD1 (6 bases). The CDR3 totals 16 residues. CDR1 and CDR2 from the germline V gene are LNHNV and YYDKDF (reference sequence). Trimming shortened V by 0 bases and J by 3 bases, and 15 bases separated the two germline ends.

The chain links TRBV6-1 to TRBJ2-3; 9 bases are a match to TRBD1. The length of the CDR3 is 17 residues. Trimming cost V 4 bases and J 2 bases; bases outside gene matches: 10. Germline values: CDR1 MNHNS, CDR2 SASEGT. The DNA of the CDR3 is TGTGCCAGCAGTGCTCCGGGACAGGGATTGGCCACAGATACGCAGTATTTT. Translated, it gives CASSAPGQGLATDTQYF.

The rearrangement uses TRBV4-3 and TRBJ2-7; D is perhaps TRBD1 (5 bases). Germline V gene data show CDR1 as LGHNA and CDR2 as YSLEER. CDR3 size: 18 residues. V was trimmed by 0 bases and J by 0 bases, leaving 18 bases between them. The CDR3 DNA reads TGCGCCAGCAGCCAAGAAGGAGCAGGGCTTTCATCCTCCTACGAGCAGTACTTC. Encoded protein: CASSQEGAGLSSSYEQYF.

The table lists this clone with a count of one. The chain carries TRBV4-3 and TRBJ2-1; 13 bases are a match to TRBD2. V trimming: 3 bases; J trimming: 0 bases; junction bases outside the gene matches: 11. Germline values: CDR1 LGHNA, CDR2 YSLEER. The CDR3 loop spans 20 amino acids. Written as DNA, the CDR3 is TGCGCCAGCAGCCAGGTCCAACCGGGACTAGCGGGGAGCTCCTACAATGAGCAGTTCTTC. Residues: CASSQVQPGLAGSSYNEQFF.

CDR3 coding DNA: TGTGCCTGGAGTGTAATCGATGGGACCGGGGAGCTGTTTTTT. It translates to CAWSVIDGTGELFF. V and J are TRBV30 and TRBJ2-2, with unresolved D. The V end was cut by 0 bases, the J end by 5 bases, with 10 bases between. CDR3 size: 14 residues. The germline V gene has CDR1 GTSNPN and CDR2 SVGIG (reference sequence).

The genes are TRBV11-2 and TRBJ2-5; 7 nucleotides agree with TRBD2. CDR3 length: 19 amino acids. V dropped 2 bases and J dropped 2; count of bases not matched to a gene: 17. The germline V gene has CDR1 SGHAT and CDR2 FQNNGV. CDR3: CASSLNLGGAGVEQETQYF. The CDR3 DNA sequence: TGTGCCAGCAGCTTAAATTTGGGCGGGGCGGGAGTCGAACAAGAGACCCAGTACTTC.

CDR3 bases: TGTGCCAGCAGTCTAACAGGGGACTTCAATCAGCCCCAGCATTTT. Translating gives CASSLTGDFNQPQHF. V and J are TRBV27 and TRBJ1-5, with 7 bases that match TRBD1. Unmatched junction bases numbered 7, after V lost 5 bases and J lost 3 bases. The CDR3 covers 15 residues. Germline V gives CDR1 MNHEY, CDR2 SMNVEV (reference sequence).

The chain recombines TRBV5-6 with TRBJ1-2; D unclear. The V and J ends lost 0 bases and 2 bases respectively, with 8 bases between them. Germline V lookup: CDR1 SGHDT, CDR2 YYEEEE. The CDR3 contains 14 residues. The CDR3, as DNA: TGTGCCAGCAGCTTGGGGGCTCGGAACTATGGCTACACCTTC. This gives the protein CASSLGARNYGYTF.

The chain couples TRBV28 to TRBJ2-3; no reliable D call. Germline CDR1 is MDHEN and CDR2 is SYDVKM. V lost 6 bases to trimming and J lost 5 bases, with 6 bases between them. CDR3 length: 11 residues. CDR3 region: CASSRGDTQYF. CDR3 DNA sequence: TGTGCCAGCAGCCGAGGAGATACGCAGTATTTT.

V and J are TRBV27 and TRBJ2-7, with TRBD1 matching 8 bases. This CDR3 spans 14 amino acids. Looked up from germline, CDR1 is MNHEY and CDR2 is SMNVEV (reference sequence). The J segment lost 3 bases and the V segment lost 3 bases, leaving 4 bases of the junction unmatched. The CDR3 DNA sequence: TGTGCCAGCAGTTTCCAGGGGGCTTTCTACGAGCAGTACTTC. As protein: CASSFQGAFYEQYF.

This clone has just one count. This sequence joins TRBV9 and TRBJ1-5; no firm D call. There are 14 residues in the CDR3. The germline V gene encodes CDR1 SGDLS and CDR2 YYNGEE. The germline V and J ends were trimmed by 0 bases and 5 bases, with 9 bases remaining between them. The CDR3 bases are TGTGCCAGCAGCGTAGATGCGTCCTATCAGCCCCAGCATTTT. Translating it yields CASSVDASYQPQHF. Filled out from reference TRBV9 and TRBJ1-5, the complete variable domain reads DSGVTQTPKHLITATGQRVTLRCSPRSGDLSVYWYQQSLDQGLQFLIQYYNGEERAKGNILERFSAQQFPDLHSELNLSSLELGDSALYFCASSVDASYQPQHFGDGTRLSIL.

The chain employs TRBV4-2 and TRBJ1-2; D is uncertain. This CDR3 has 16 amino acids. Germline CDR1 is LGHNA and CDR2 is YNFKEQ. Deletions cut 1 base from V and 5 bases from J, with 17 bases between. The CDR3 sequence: CASSQGLNWGIYGYTF. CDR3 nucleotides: TGTGCCAGCAGCCAAGGGTTAAATTGGGGAATTTATGGCTACACCTTC.

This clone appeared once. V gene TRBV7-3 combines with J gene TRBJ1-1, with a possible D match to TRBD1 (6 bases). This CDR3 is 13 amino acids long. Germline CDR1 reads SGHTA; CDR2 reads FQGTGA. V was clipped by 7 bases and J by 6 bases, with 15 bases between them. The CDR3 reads CASTLGAGAEAFF. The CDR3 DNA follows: TGTGCCAGCACCCTGGGGGCGGGGGCTGAAGCTTTCTTT.

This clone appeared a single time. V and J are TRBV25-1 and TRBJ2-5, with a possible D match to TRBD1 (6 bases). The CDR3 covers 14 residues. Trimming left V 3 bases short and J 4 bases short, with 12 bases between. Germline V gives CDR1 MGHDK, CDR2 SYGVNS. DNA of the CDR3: TGTGCCAGCAGTGAGCAGGGGTCCGGAGAGACCCAGTACTTC. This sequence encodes CASSEQGSGETQYF.

The CDR3 here is CASSLVTVGQFF. Here the CDR3 DNA reads TGTGCCAGCAGCTTAGTTACGGTTGGGCAGTTCTTC. This chain links TRBV7-9 with TRBJ2-1; D remains unclear. Germline CDR1 is SEHNR and CDR2 is FQNEAQ (reference sequence). Trimming shortened V by 1 base and J by 12 bases, and 10 bases separated the two germline ends. The length of the CDR3 is 12 residues.

The CDR3 DNA reads as TGTGCCAGCAGCCCGGACAGGCGACCCTACGAGCAGTACTTC. It yields the protein CASSPDRRPYEQYF. The V call is TRBV9, the J call TRBJ2-7; 7 bases fit TRBD1. Germline CDR1 and CDR2: SGDLS and YYNGEE. The trim removed 4 bases at V and 2 bases at J, leaving 6 bases unmatched. The CDR3 is made up of 14 amino acids.